The 31 T cell receptor beta chains in this list originate from one sample, sequenced in a study of blood T cell repertoires in COVID-19. Profiled with immunoSEQ multiplex PCR; TCRdb holds only in-frame clones, not every one. The repertoire holds some 97,000 clones, with less than 95% as singletons. The sequenced sample was peripheral blood. The receptors were gathered from a man between 60 and 75 years old with acute or convalescent COVID-19.

The V call is TRBV3-1 (or the pseudogene TRBV3-2), the J call TRBJ1-5; D gene unclear. Trimming left V 6 bases short and J 8 bases short, with 11 bases between. This CDR3 is built from 12 residues. The V gene's germline CDR1 is LGHDT and CDR2 YNNKEL (reference sequence). CDR3: CASSRSSEPQHF. The CDR3 nucleotides are TGTGCCAGCAGTCGTTCCAGCGAGCCCCAGCATTTT.

The sample holds one count of this clone. The V call is TRBV27, the J call TRBJ1-5, with D perhaps matching TRBD1 (5 bases). Germline V lookup: CDR1 MNHEY, CDR2 SMNVEV (reference sequence). Trimming took 6 bases from V and 5 from J, leaving 17 bases between them. This CDR3 is 15 amino acids long. CDR3 sequence reads: CASSPGFGGYQPQHF. The CDR3 DNA follows: TGTGCCAGCAGCCCGGGATTTGGGGGGTATCAGCCCCAGCATTTT.

This clone was found a few times. The chain recombines TRBV4-1 with TRBJ1-2; 7 bases agree with TRBD1. The trim removed 1 base at V and 5 bases at J, leaving 1 base unmatched. Germline V gene data show CDR1 as MGHRA and CDR2 as YSYEKL. The CDR3 contains 13 residues. The CDR3 is CASSQGDRYGYTF. Written as DNA, the CDR3 is TGCGCCAGCAGCCAAGGGGACAGATATGGCTACACCTTC.

CDR3 sequence (DNA): TGTGCCTGGAGTGCCGGACAGGGAATGGGTGAAAAACTGTTTTTT. Amino acids: CAWSAGQGMGEKLFF. The chain joins TRBV30 to TRBJ1-4, with 8 bases identical to TRBD1. This CDR3 region has 15 residues. V lost 1 base, J lost 7 bases, and 8 bases stayed unmatched. Germline CDR1 is GTSNPN and CDR2 is SVGIG (reference sequence).

The V gene is TRBV5-1, the J gene TRBJ2-5; the match to TRBD1 covers 8 bases. Germline CDR1 and CDR2: SGHRS and YFSETQ. This CDR3 has 14 residues. V lost 2 bases to trimming and J lost 4 bases; unmatched junction nucleotides: 4. The DNA of the CDR3 is TGCGCCAGCAGCTTCCAGGGGGCTACAGAGACCCAGTACTTC. Translated: CASSFQGATETQYF. Together with reference TRBV5-1 and TRBJ2-5, the CDR3 gives the full variable domain: KAGVTQTPRYLIKTRGQQVTLSCSPISGHRSVSWYQQTPGQGLQFLFEYFSETQRNKGNFPGRFSGRQFSNSRSEMNVSTLELGDSALYLCASSFQGATETQYFGPGTRLLVL.

This clone was picked up one time. The chain employs TRBV13 and TRBJ1-1; 7 bases map to TRBD1. V was pared by 4 bases and J by 1 base, with 6 bases of the junction left unmatched. Germline lookup yields CDR1 PRHDT and CDR2 FYEKMQ (reference sequence). CDR3 length: 15 amino acids. CDR3 sequence: CASSSTGYTNTEAFF. Written as DNA, the CDR3 is TGTGCCAGCAGCTCGACAGGGTACACGAACACTGAAGCTTTCTTT.

In its sample, this clone was seen once. The chain couples TRBV19 to TRBJ1-1; weak D call: TRBD1 (5 bases). The CDR3 has 14 residues. V lost 4 bases, J lost 0 bases, and 9 bases lay in between. Germline V lookup: CDR1 LNHDA, CDR2 SQIVND (reference sequence). CDR3: CASSRQFMNTEAFF. The CDR3 bases are TGTGCCAGTAGTAGACAGTTCATGAACACTGAAGCTTTCTTT. The full variable domain, completed using reference TRBV19 and TRBJ1-1, is DGGITQSPKYLFRKEGQNVTLSCEQNLNHDAMYWYRQDPGQGLRLIYYSQIVNDFQKGDIAEGYSVSREKKESFPLTVTSAQKNPTAFYLCASSRQFMNTEAFFGQGTRLTVV.

The V and J genes are TRBV5-6 and TRBJ1-2, with TRBD1 matching over 10 bases. CDR1 and CDR2 from the germline V gene are SGHDT and YYEEEE. The V and J ends lost 3 bases and 5 bases, in that order; junction bases with no gene match: 7. The CDR3 length is 15 residues. The CDR3 nucleotides read TGTGCCAGCAGCTATGACAGGGGGCTGGGATATGGCTACACCTTC. Translating it yields CASSYDRGLGYGYTF. Variable domain in full (rest from reference TRBV5-6 and TRBJ1-2): DAGVTQSPTHLIKTRGQQVTLRCSPKSGHDTVSWYQQALGQGPQFIFQYYEEEERQRGNFPDRFSGHQFPNYSSELNVNALLLGDSALYLCASSYDRGLGYGYTFGSGTRLTVV.

This clone was observed once. The rearrangement links TRBV11-3 to TRBJ1-5; 10 nucleotides align to TRBD1. The CDR3 contains 20 residues. CDR1 is SGHNT, CDR2 YENEEA, per germline. The ends lost 5 bases at V and 6 bases at J; junction bases unmatched: 22. The CDR3 DNA reads as TGTGCCAGCAGCCCGTGTTGGGGACAGGGGACGACTCCAAACCGTCAGCCCCAGCATTTT. This translates into CASSPCWGQGTTPNRQPQHF.

The CDR3 loop reads CASSSQNGNQPQHF. In DNA, the CDR3 is TGTGCCAGCAGCTCTCAGAACGGCAATCAGCCCCAGCATTTT. The rearrangement uses TRBV4-2 and TRBJ1-5; D gene ambiguous. V shed 5 bases and J shed 2 bases, with 10 bases lying between them. Germline CDR1 LGHNA, CDR2 YNFKEQ. The CDR3 consists of 14 residues.

This sequence joins TRBV6-6 and TRBJ1-2; no clear D gene. Trimming stripped 0 bases from V and 0 bases from J, with 11 bases between. Per germline, CDR1 MNHNY and CDR2 SVGAGI (reference sequence). The CDR3 covers 16 residues. The CDR3 spells CASSYSLEIPNYGYTF. The DNA of the CDR3 is TGTGCCAGCAGTTACTCCCTTGAGATACCTAACTATGGCTACACCTTC.

The gene calls are TRBV4-2 and TRBJ2-1, with TRBD1 matching 11 bases. CDR3 length: 16 amino acids. J was trimmed by 7 bases and V by 0 bases; bases with no gene match: 5. Germline assignment: CDR1 LGHNA and CDR2 YNFKEQ. CDR3: CASSQDRTGGNNEQFF. DNA for the CDR3: TGTGCCAGCAGCCAAGATAGGACAGGGGGCAATAATGAGCAGTTCTTC.

V is TRBV5-1 and J is TRBJ1-2, with D perhaps TRBD1 (6 bases). CDR3 length equals 16 residues. Trimming left V 4 bases short and J 8 bases short, with 24 bases between. In germline, CDR1 is SGHRS, CDR2 YFSETQ. The CDR3 DNA reads TGCGCCAGCAGCAGAACCGGGACAACCTCTATGGGGGGCTACACCTTC. Amino acids: CASSRTGTTSMGGYTF.

The chain carries TRBV18 and TRBJ2-5; possibly TRBD1 for D (6 bases). This CDR3 is built from 14 residues. Germline V gene sequence: CDR1 KGHSH, CDR2 LQKENI. V was cut by 5 bases and J by 5 bases, with 15 bases left in between. The CDR3 spells CASSSGQIMETQYF. As DNA, the CDR3 is TGTGCCAGCTCATCCGGACAGATTATGGAGACCCAGTACTTC.

The CDR3 loop is CASRRGLAGAYEQYV. CDR3 coding DNA: TGTGCAAGTCGAAGAGGGCTAGCGGGGGCCTACGAGCAGTACGTC. The rearrangement uses TRBV12-2 and TRBJ2-7; the table assigns TRBD2, which was not confirmed against the DNA. TRBV12-2 is labeled a pseudogene. The CDR3 consists of 15 residues.

The V gene is TRBV7-9, the J gene TRBJ1-2; weak D call: TRBD1 (5 bases). The V gene's germline CDR1 is SEHNR and CDR2 FQNEAQ (reference sequence). The CDR3 has 11 amino acids. V was cut by 5 bases and J by 6 bases, with 7 bases left in between. CDR3 sequence: CASSRGDGYTF. The CDR3 DNA is TGTGCCAGCAGCCGGGGGGATGGCTACACCTTC.

The chain recombines TRBV2 with TRBJ1-1; no clear D. Per germline, CDR1 SNHLY and CDR2 FYNNEI. The V gene lost 6 bases and the J gene lost 7 bases, with 9 bases spanning the gap. This CDR3 comprises 11 residues. In DNA, the CDR3 is TGTGCCAGCAGGGGCGATATTGAAGCTTTCTTT. This sequence encodes CASRGDIEAFF.

V and J are TRBV7-7 and TRBJ2-1, with D possibly being TRBD1 (6 bases). Looked up from germline, CDR1 is SSHAT and CDR2 is FNYEAQ (reference sequence). The CDR3 totals 14 residues. The V and J ends lost 5 bases and 5 bases respectively, with 13 bases between them. CDR3: CASSAAGTNNEQFF. The CDR3 DNA reads as TGTGCCAGCAGCGCCGCCGGGACAAACAATGAGCAGTTCTTC.

The J gene is TRBJ1-1, the V gene TRBV25-1; TRBD1 aligns across 7 bases. This CDR3 spans 14 amino acids. The germline CDR1 and CDR2 sequences are MGHDK and SYGVNS. Unmatched junction bases numbered 9, after V lost 5 bases and J lost 6 bases. CDR3 region: CASSLSGGRSEAFF. CDR3 sequence (DNA): TGTGCCAGCAGTTTGTCAGGGGGAAGGTCTGAAGCTTTCTTT.

The chain employs TRBV5-4 and TRBJ1-2, with 10 bases aligning to TRBD1. Germline V gene data show CDR1 as SGHNT and CDR2 as YYREEE (reference sequence). The CDR3 sequence is 16 residues long. V trimming: 7 bases; J trimming: 4 bases; junction bases outside the gene matches: 13. The CDR3 region has the DNA TGTGCCAGCGGGGGGCGCCGGGACAGGGGTGCCTATGGCTACACCTTC. Translation: CASGGRRDRGAYGYTF.

This clone appeared a single time. V is TRBV7-2 and J is TRBJ2-7, with D uncertain. V lost 0 bases, J lost 4 bases, and 10 bases lay in between. Germline V gene data show CDR1 as SGHTA and CDR2 as FQGNSA. This CDR3 has 14 residues. CDR3 protein: CASSLALAGYEQYF. CDR3 DNA sequence: TGTGCCAGCAGCTTAGCGTTAGCCGGGTACGAGCAGTACTTC.

This chain links TRBV30 with TRBJ1-2; D is ambiguous. The germline gives CDR1 GTSNPN, CDR2 SVGIG (reference sequence). The CDR3 extends over 13 amino acids. V was trimmed by 4 bases and J by 2 bases, leaving 11 bases between them. In DNA, the CDR3 is TGTGCCTGGACCTCAACCGGGAACTATGGCTACACCTTC. Translation: CAWTSTGNYGYTF.

The CDR3 nucleotides are TGTGCCAGCAGCCCGACAGGGCTCAGAAACACCATATATTTT. Translating gives CASSPTGLRNTIYF. The rearrangement joins TRBV3-1 (or the pseudogene TRBV3-2) to TRBJ1-3; TRBD1 matches 7 bases. Germline lookup yields CDR1 LGHDT and CDR2 YNNKEL (reference sequence). The V segment lost 4 bases and the J segment 5 bases; nucleotides outside the gene matches: 5. The CDR3 is 14 residues long.

The chain combines TRBV5-8 with TRBJ1-5, with 7 bases identical to TRBD1. Losses at the gene ends were 4 bases for V and 1 base for J; bases not matched to a gene: 17. In germline, CDR1 is SGHTS, CDR2 YDEGEE. The CDR3 is made up of 19 amino acids. CDR3 amino acids: CASSEARDSGFVSNQPQHF. The CDR3 DNA follows: TGTGCCAGCAGCGAGGCCCGGGACAGCGGGTTTGTGAGCAATCAGCCCCAGCATTTT.

The chain couples TRBV11-2 to TRBJ1-1; D is ambiguous. Trimming removed 1 base at V and 5 bases at J, with 8 bases between. This CDR3 comprises 13 residues. In germline, CDR1 is SGHAT, CDR2 FQNNGV. The DNA for the CDR3 is TGTGCCAGCAGCTTAGGAGGGCCTACTGAAGCTTTCTTT. It yields the protein CASSLGGPTEAFF.

The chain combines TRBV7-8 with TRBJ2-5; the D gene is possibly TRBD1 (6 bases). The CDR3 loop spans 14 amino acids. V shed 5 bases and J shed 2 bases, with 12 bases lying between them. The germline V gene has CDR1 SGHVS and CDR2 FQNEAQ. CDR3 in DNA: TGTGCCAGCAGCCACCGGACAGATCAAGAGACCCAGTACTTC. Its translation is CASSHRTDQETQYF.

This chain links TRBV2 with TRBJ1-4; D call uncertain. Germline CDR1 SNHLY, CDR2 FYNNEI. Trimming cost V 1 base and J 4 bases, with 10 bases left between them. This CDR3 is 15 amino acids long. CDR3 in DNA: TGTGCCAGCAGTGAAGAGAGCCGTCGTAATGAAAAACTGTTTTTT. Translated, it gives CASSEESRRNEKLFF.

The CDR3 DNA follows: TGCGCCAGCAGCGGCCTGGGACAGGGAAATGGCTACACCTTC. This translates into CASSGLGQGNGYTF. V and J are TRBV5-1 and TRBJ1-2, with 9 bases lining up with TRBD1. Germline-derived CDR1 and CDR2 are SGHRS and YFSETQ. Trimming at V came to 4 bases and at J to 6 bases, leaving 7 bases not matched to a gene. CDR3 length: 14 amino acids.

The genes are TRBV4-2 and TRBJ1-2, with D possibly TRBD1 on 5 matching bases. From germline, CDR1 is LGHNA and CDR2 YNFKEQ. Trimming stripped 0 bases from V and 4 bases from J, with 21 bases between. CDR3 size: 18 residues. The CDR3 region is CASSQEGSWGGKGYGYTF. The CDR3 DNA sequence: TGTGCCAGCAGCCAAGAAGGGTCGTGGGGGGGTAAGGGCTATGGCTACACCTTC.

This clone occurred a few times. The genes are TRBV30 and TRBJ1-6; D is possibly TRBD1 (5 bases). The V gene's germline CDR1 is GTSNPN and CDR2 SVGIG (reference sequence). The CDR3 covers 14 residues. Deletions cut 3 bases from V and 7 bases from J, with 13 bases between. The CDR3 reads CAWSISSGNSPLHF. The CDR3 DNA reads as TGTGCCTGGAGCATTTCTTCAGGGAATTCACCCCTCCACTTT.

The chain carries TRBV11-3 and TRBJ2-2, with D tentatively TRBD1 (5 bases). The CDR3 is made up of 17 amino acids. The germline V gene encodes CDR1 SGHNT and CDR2 YENEEA. Deletions cut 0 bases from V and 4 bases from J, with 15 bases between. The CDR3 reads CASSLDAGSWSTGELFF. The DNA for the CDR3 is TGTGCCAGCAGCTTAGATGCAGGGTCATGGAGCACCGGGGAGCTGTTTTTT.